This T cell receptor (beta chain) was captured in a study of CD4 T cells in relation to SARS-CoV-2 and coronaviruses. Overall study findings and caveats: The assay detects memory recall responses, not culture-primed primary responses.

Unexposed donor CD4+ T cells date from about 2010-2018, before the COVID-19 pandemic. As regards this clone: Its antigen is undetermined.

V dropped 7 bases and J dropped 2 bases, with 10 bases sitting between them. CDR3 size: 12 residues. Germline V gives CDR1 SGHNT, CDR2 YYREEE (reference sequence). The protocol was immunoSEQ multiplex PCR, while the TCRdb copy is restricted to in-frame clones and leaves out a portion. The sample yields some 65,000 clones, around 87% seen once. The sample comprised memory CD4+ T cells from PBMCs. The chain links TRBV5-4 to TRBJ2-7, with unresolved D. This TCR was sampled from a human donor in good health. The CDR3 here is CASSLFTYEQYF. In nucleotides, the CDR3 is TGTGCCAGCTCTTTATTTACCTACGAGCAGTACTTC.